This is a list of T cell receptor beta chains from one sample in a study of T cells after yellow fever vaccination. Each CDR3 protein is one row after TCRdb ran MiXCR on the 5' RACE reads. The table records 450,000 to 550,000 distinct CDR3 sequences, around a fifth of them present only once. The source was PBMCs, collected more than 20 days after the first yellow fever vaccination. Every receptor here comes from a man between 18 and 29 years old who received the YFV17D yellow fever vaccine. The CDR3 runs from the conserved cysteine through the conserved F or W. A D gene is named only where the DNA matches it firmly. The listing skips clone size in some rows; elsewhere it reads once, few, many or a size class.

v_gene,abundance,j_gene,d_gene,CDR3aa,CDR3nt
TRBV27,.,TRBJ1-1,TRBD1,CASYPRGVNTEAFF,TGTGCCAGCTATCCCAGGGGGGTGAACACTGAAGCTTTCTTT
TRBV9,few,TRBJ2-5,.,CASSVGLVQETQYF,TGTGCCAGCAGCGTAGGACTAGTCCAAGAGACCCAGTACTTC
TRBV20-1,.,TRBJ2-2,.,CSARQAGMMNTGELFF,TGCAGTGCTAGGCAGGCCGGTATGATGAACACCGGGGAGCTGTTTTTT
TRBV12-3/TRBV12-4,.,TRBJ1-5,TRBD1,CASKRTGSNQPQHF,TGTGCCAGCAAGAGGACAGGTAGCAATCAGCCCCAGCATTTT
TRBV7-2,many,TRBJ2-2,.,CASSRDPTNTGELFF,TGTGCCAGCAGCAGGGACCCCACGAACACCGGGGAGCTGTTTTTT
TRBV7-2,few,TRBJ2-7,.,CASSPDVRSSYEQYF,TGTGCCAGCAGCCCGGACGTGCGGAGCTCCTACGAGCAGTACTTC
TRBV30,.,TRBJ1-1,.,CAWSGYTEAFF,TGTGCCTGGAGTGGATACACTGAAGCTTTCTTT
TRBV11-1,.,TRBJ2-2,TRBD2,CASSSSYFAGGLPTGELFF,TGTGCCAGCAGCTCAAGCTACTTTGCGGGGGGGCTTCCTACCGGGGAGCTGTTTTTT
TRBV5-1,few,TRBJ1-3,.,CASSLVGGAGNTIYF,TGCGCCAGCAGCTTGGTTGGGGGCGCTGGAAACACCATATATTTT
TRBV9,.,TRBJ2-2,.,CASSPGLSAGELFF,TGTGCCAGCAGCCCGGGCCTTTCCGCCGGGGAGCTGTTTTTT
TRBV4-3,.,TRBJ1-3,.,CASSRNTGLPGNTIYF,TGCGCCAGCAGCCGGAATACCGGGCTCCCTGGAAACACCATATATTTT
TRBV4-3,few,TRBJ2-3,TRBD1,CASSQATGGTTDTQYF,TGCGCCAGCAGCCAGGCGACAGGGGGTACCACAGATACGCAGTATTTT
TRBV10-3,few,TRBJ2-1,.,CAISESREGREQFF,TGTGCCATCAGTGAGTCTCGGGAAGGGAGAGAGCAGTTCTTC
TRBV5-4,few,TRBJ1-1,.,CASSSGTADTEAFF,TGTGCCAGCAGCTCTGGGACCGCCGACACTGAAGCTTTCTTT
TRBV6-5,.,TRBJ2-2,.,CASSYSWSGAGELFF,TGTGCCAGCAGTTACTCTTGGTCGGGGGCCGGGGAGCTGTTTTTT
TRBV2,.,TRBJ2-2,TRBD1,CASSDEQGTGELFF,TGTGCCAGCAGCGACGAACAGGGGACCGGGGAGCTGTTTTTT
TRBV6-1,.,TRBJ1-2,TRBD1,CASSDRDRNDYGYTF,TGTGCCAGCAGTGACCGGGACAGGAACGACTATGGCTACACCTTC
TRBV10-3,.,TRBJ2-2,.,CASGGAEVTGELFF,TGTGCCTCAGGTGGGGCGGAGGTCACCGGGGAGCTGTTTTTT
TRBV14,few,TRBJ1-2,TRBD1,CASSKTGVGYGYTF,TGTGCCAGCAGTAAAACAGGGGTCGGCTATGGCTACACCTTC
TRBV7-3,many,TRBJ2-1,TRBD2,CASSLRAGDLYNEQFF,TGTGCCAGCAGCTTACGAGCGGGGGACCTCTACAATGAGCAGTTCTTC
TRBV24-1,.,TRBJ2-6,.,CATSDSGQADSGANVLTF,TGTGCCACCAGTGATTCAGGGCAGGCTGACTCTGGGGCCAACGTCCTGACTTTC
TRBV6-1,.,TRBJ2-3,TRBD2,CASRGGPTDTQYF,TGTGCCAGCCGGGGGGGGCCTACAGATACGCAGTATTTT
TRBV4-1,.,TRBJ1-5,.,CASSQVRSNQPQHF,TGCGCCAGCAGCCAAGTTCGAAGCAATCAGCCCCAGCATTTT
TRBV4-3,.,TRBJ2-3,TRBD2,CASSQTLAGGSTDTQYF,TGCGCCAGCAGTCAAACCTTAGCGGGGGGAAGCACAGATACGCAGTATTTT
TRBV4-3,few,TRBJ2-1,TRBD2,CASSQDTGGSYNEQFF,TGCGCCAGCAGCCAAGATACGGGGGGGTCTTACAATGAGCAGTTCTTC
TRBV20-1,few,TRBJ2-1,.,CSARDVYEQFF,TGCAGTGCTAGAGATGTATATGAGCAGTTCTTC
TRBV12-3/TRBV12-4,.,TRBJ2-3,TRBD1,CASGTGSDTQYF,TGTGCCAGCGGGACAGGGTCAGATACGCAGTATTTT
TRBV3-1,.,TRBJ1-1,.,CASSQEFVGANTEAFF,TGTGCCAGCAGCCAAGAGTTCGTAGGGGCAAACACTGAAGCTTTCTTT
TRBV10-3,few,TRBJ2-6,.,CAISESGVRGPGAGANVLTF,TGTGCCATCAGTGAGTCGGGAGTGAGAGGGCCCGGGGCTGGGGCCAACGTCCTGACTTTC
TRBV20-1,.,TRBJ1-6,.,CSATGFRSLHF,TGCAGTGCCACAGGGTTTCGTTCCCTCCACTTT
TRBV20-1,.,TRBJ1-2,.,CSALEWGSGYGYTF,TGCAGTGCTTTGGAATGGGGCTCAGGCTATGGCTACACCTTC
TRBV5-6,few,TRBJ2-5,.,CASSLFSHQETQYF,TGTGCCAGCAGCTTGTTCAGCCACCAAGAGACCCAGTACTTC
TRBV4-1,.,TRBJ2-3,TRBD2,CASSQDKLAGGNTQYF,TGCGCCAGCAGCCAAGATAAGCTAGCGGGTGGCAATACGCAGTATTTT
TRBV18,.,TRBJ1-1,TRBD1,CASSPLSGGEYTEAFF,TGTGCCAGCTCACCACTGTCAGGGGGTGAGTACACTGAAGCTTTCTTT
TRBV2,.,TRBJ1-5,TRBD1,CASSSGTTGHQPQHF,TGTGCCAGCAGTTCCGGGACGACAGGGCATCAGCCCCAGCATTTT
TRBV5-1,few,TRBJ1-2,.,CASSLAQNNYGYTF,TGCGCCAGCAGCTTGGCACAGAATAACTATGGCTACACCTTC
TRBV5-1,few,TRBJ1-1,.,CASSPREGGGDTEAFF,TGCGCCAGCAGCCCCCGTGAGGGGGGAGGGGACACTGAAGCTTTCTTT
TRBV6-5,.,TRBJ1-1,.,CASSYSFSMNTEAFF,TGTGCCAGCAGTTACTCCTTCAGCATGAACACTGAAGCTTTCTTT
TRBV25-1,few,TRBJ1-1,TRBD1,CASSKNDRVGTEAFF,TGTGCCAGCAGTAAAAACGACAGGGTTGGAACTGAAGCTTTCTTT
TRBV27,.,TRBJ2-4,.,CASSPQEPLGIHIQYF,TGTGCCAGCAGCCCCCAGGAGCCTCTTGGGATTCACATTCAGTACTTC
TRBV5-1,few,TRBJ2-1,.,CASSLAQGGGRSYNEQFF,TGCGCCAGCAGCTTGGCCCAAGGCGGGGGCCGCTCCTACAATGAGCAGTTCTTC
TRBV2,.,TRBJ2-3,TRBD2,CASRLAGRRDTQYF,TGTGCCAGCCGTTTAGCGGGGAGGAGGGATACGCAGTATTTT
TRBV12-3/TRBV12-4,.,TRBJ2-3,TRBD2,CALSRDWASGGATDTQYF,TGTGCCCTCAGTCGCGACTGGGCTAGCGGGGGGGCTACAGATACGCAGTATTTT
TRBV5-1,many,TRBJ1-5,TRBD1,CASSLGQSNQPQHF,TGTGCCAGCAGCTTGGGACAGTCCAATCAGCCCCAGCATTTT
TRBV10-3,.,TRBJ2-7,TRBD2,CAISGGGLAGSYEQYF,TGTGCCATCAGTGGCGGGGGACTAGCGGGGTCCTACGAGCAGTACTTC
TRBV4-3,.,TRBJ1-2,TRBD1,CASSQAGGAGYTF,TGCGCCAGCAGCCAAGCAGGGGGCGCTGGCTACACCTTC
TRBV5-5,.,TRBJ2-3,.,CASSLVPSLGDTQYF,TGTGCCAGCAGCTTGGTCCCTAGTCTTGGAGATACGCAGTATTTT
TRBV5-6,few,TRBJ2-2,TRBD2,CASSLWGGGPGELFF,TGTGCCAGCAGCCTTTGGGGCGGGGGGCCCGGGGAGCTGTTTTTT
TRBV18,.,TRBJ1-1,.,CASSPRTENTEAFF,TGTGCCAGCTCACCGAGGACAGAGAACACTGAAGCTTTCTTT
TRBV4-1,few,TRBJ1-2,TRBD1,CASSSRGTGGLFLDCTF,TGCGCCAGCAGTTCAAGAGGGACAGGCGGTTTATTTCTGGATTGCACCTTC
TRBV6-5,.,TRBJ2-5,.,CASSDLRAQYF,TGTGCCAGCAGCGACCTCAGGGCCCAGTACTTC
TRBV20-1,.,TRBJ2-2,.,CSARDIFGPTGELFF,TGCAGTGCTAGAGACATTTTTGGGCCCACCGGGGAGCTGTTTTTT
TRBV20-1,few,TRBJ2-1,TRBD1,CSAWDRGIKNEQFF,TGCAGTGCTTGGGACAGGGGGATTAAAAATGAGCAGTTCTTC
TRBV27,few,TRBJ2-4,TRBD1,CASSSHDRAGIQYF,TGTGCCAGCAGTTCCCACGACAGGGCCGGCATTCAGTACTTC
TRBV20-1,many,TRBJ1-5,.,CSATLLDSNQPQHF,TGCAGTGCTACCCTTCTAGATAGCAATCAGCCCCAGCATTTT
TRBV7-8,few,TRBJ1-5,.,CASSGLNQPQHF,TGTGCCAGCAGCGGGCTTAATCAGCCCCAGCATTTT
TRBV7-3,few,TRBJ1-1,TRBD1,CASRQGGLDTEAFF,TGTGCCAGCAGACAAGGGGGCCTGGACACTGAAGCTTTCTTT
TRBV3-1,.,TRBJ1-5,.,CASSQDLIGNQPQHF,TGTGCCAGCAGCCAAGACTTAATTGGCAATCAGCCCCAGCATTTT